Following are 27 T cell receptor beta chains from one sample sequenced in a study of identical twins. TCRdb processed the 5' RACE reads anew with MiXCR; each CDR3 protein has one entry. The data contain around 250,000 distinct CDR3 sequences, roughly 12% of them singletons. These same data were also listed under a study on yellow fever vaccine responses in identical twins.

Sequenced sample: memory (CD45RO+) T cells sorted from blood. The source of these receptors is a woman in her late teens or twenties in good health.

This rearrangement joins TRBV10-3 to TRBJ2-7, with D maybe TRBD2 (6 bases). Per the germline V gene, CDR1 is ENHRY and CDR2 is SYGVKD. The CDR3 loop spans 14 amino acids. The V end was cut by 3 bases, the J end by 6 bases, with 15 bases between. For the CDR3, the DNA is TGTGCCATCAGTGAACACGGAATGGAGGGCGAGCAGTACTTC. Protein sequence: CAISEHGMEGEQYF.

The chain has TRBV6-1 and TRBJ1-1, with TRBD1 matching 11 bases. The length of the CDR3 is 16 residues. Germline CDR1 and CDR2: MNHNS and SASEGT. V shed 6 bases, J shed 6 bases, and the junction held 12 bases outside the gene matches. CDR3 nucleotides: TGTGCCAGCAGCGGAGGACAGGGGGCTTATTCCTCTGAAGCTTTCTTT. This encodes CASSGGQGAYSSEAFF.

CDR3 nucleotides: TGTGCCAGCACAGAGGGTGGGGAGCAGTTCTTC. This translates into CASTEGGEQFF. The chain employs TRBV7-2 and TRBJ2-1; TRBD2 is a possible D gene (5 bases). Between the trimmed V and J ends, which lost 7 bases and 10 bases, there was a span of 11 bases. Looked up from germline, CDR1 is SGHTA and CDR2 is FQGNSA. The CDR3 length is 11 residues. The entire variable domain, with the rest obtained from reference TRBV7-2 and TRBJ2-1, is as follows: GAGVSQSPSNKVTEKGKDVELRCDPISGHTALYWYRQSLGQGLEFLIYFQGNSAPDKSGLPSDRFSAERTGGSVSTLTIQRTQQEDSAVYLCASTEGGEQFFGPGTRLTVL.

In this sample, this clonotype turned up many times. In nucleotides, the CDR3 is TGCAGCGTCCCGCATGGGGACAGGGGAACAGATACGCAGTATTTT. Translating it yields CSVPHGDRGTDTQYF. This chain joins TRBV29-1 and TRBJ2-3; 10 bases are shared with TRBD1. The V and J ends lost 6 bases and 3 bases, in that order; junction bases with no gene match: 9. The V gene's germline CDR1 is SQVTM and CDR2 ANQGSEA. This CDR3 spans 15 amino acids.

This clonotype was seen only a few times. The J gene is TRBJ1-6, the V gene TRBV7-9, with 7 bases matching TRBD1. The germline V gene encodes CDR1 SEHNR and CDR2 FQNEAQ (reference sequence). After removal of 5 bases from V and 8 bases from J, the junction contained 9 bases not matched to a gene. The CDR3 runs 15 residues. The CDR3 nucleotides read TGTGCCAGCAGCCTATCCGGGACAGACGATTCACCCCTCCACTTT. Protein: CASSLSGTDDSPLHF.

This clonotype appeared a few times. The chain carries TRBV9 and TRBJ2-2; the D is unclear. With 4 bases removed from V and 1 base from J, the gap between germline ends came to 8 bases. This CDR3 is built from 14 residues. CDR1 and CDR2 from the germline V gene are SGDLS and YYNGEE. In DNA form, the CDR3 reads TGTGCCAGCAGCCCCCGACTGAACACCGGGGAGCTGTTTTTT. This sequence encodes CASSPRLNTGELFF.

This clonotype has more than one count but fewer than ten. CDR3 region: CASRHEGQGLDTQYF. CDR3 nucleotide sequence: TGTGCCAGCAGACACGAAGGACAGGGATTAGATACGCAGTATTTT. This rearrangement joins TRBV6-1 to TRBJ2-3; TRBD1 matches 8 bases. Looked up from germline, CDR1 is MNHNS and CDR2 is SASEGT. The CDR3 sequence is 15 residues long. With V trimmed by 6 bases and J by 5 bases, 10 bases remained unmatched.

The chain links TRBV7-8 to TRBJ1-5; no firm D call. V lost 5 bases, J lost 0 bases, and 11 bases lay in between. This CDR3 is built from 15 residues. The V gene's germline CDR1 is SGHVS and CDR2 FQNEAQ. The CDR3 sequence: CASSPTENSNQPQHF. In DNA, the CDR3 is TGTGCCAGCAGCCCGACCGAAAATAGCAATCAGCCCCAGCATTTT. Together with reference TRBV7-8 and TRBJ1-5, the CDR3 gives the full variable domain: GAGVSQSPRYKVAKRGQDVALRCDPISGHVSLFWYQQALGQGPEFLTYFQNEAQLDKSGLPSDRFFAERPEGSVSTLKIQRTQQEDSAVYLCASSPTENSNQPQHFGDGTRLSIL.

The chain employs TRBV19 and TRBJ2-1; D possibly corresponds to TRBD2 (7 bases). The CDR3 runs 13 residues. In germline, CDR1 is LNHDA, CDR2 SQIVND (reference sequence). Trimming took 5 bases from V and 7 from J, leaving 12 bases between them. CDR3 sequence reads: CASSLRGGNEQFF. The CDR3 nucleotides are TGTGCCAGTAGTCTAAGGGGGGGGAATGAGCAGTTCTTC.

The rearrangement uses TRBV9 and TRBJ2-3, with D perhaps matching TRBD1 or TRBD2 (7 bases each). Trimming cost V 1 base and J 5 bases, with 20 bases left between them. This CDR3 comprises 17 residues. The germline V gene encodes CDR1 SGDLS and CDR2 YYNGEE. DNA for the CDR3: TGTGCCAGCAGCGTATCCCCCCAGGGGGGGCTTCAAGATACGCAGTATTTT. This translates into CASSVSPQGGLQDTQYF.

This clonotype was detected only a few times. The CDR3 DNA reads as TGTGCCACCGCGCCGGGACTAGCGGGAGTCGGGGAGCTGTTTTTT. It encodes CATAPGLAGVGELFF. This chain joins TRBV6-2 or TRBV6-3 and TRBJ2-2, with 14 nucleotides matching TRBD2. The J segment lost 7 bases and the V segment lost 10 bases, leaving 8 bases of the junction unmatched. The CDR3 has 15 residues. From germline, CDR1 is MNHEY and CDR2 SVGEGT.

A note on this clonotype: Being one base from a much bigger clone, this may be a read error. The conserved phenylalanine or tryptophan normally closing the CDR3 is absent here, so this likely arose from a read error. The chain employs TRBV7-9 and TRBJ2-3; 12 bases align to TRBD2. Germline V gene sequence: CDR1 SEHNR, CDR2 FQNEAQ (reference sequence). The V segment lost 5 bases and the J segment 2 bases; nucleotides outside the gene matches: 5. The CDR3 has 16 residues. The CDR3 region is CASSPGLAGNTDTQYY. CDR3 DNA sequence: TGTGCCAGCAGCCCCGGACTAGCGGGAAACACAGATACGCAGTATTAT.

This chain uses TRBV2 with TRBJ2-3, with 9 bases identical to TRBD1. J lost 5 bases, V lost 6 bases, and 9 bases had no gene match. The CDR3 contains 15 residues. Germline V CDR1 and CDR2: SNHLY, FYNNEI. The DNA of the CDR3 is TGTGCCAGCAGGCCGACCGGGACAGGGATAGATACGCAGTATTTT. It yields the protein CASRPTGTGIDTQYF.

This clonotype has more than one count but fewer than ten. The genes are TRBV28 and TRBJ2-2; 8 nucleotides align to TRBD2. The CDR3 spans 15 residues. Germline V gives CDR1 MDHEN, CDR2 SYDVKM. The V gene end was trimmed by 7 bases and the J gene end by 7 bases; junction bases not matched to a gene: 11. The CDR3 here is CASTPPGGAFGELFF. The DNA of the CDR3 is TGTGCCAGCACCCCCCCGGGAGGGGCCTTCGGGGAGCTGTTTTTT.

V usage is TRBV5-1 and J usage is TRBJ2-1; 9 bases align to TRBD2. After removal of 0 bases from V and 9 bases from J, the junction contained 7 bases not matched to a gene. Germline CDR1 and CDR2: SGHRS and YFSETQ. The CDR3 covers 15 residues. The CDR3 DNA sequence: TGCGCCAGCAGCTTGGGGGTAGCGGGAGTGGGTGAGCAGTTCTTC. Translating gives CASSLGVAGVGEQFF.

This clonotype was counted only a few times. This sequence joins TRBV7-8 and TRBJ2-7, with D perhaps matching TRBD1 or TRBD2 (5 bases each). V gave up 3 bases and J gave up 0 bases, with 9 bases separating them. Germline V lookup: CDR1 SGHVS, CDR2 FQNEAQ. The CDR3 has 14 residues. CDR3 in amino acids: CASSFRDLSYEQYF. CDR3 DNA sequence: TGTGCCAGCAGCTTCAGGGACCTCTCCTACGAGCAGTACTTC.

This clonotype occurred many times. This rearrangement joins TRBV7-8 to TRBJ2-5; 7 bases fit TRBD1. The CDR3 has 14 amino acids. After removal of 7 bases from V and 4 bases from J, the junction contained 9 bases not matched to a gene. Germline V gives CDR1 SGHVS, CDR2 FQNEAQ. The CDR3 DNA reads TGTGCCAGCACCCGTGACAGGGCGGTAGAGACCCAGTACTTC. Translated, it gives CASTRDRAVETQYF.

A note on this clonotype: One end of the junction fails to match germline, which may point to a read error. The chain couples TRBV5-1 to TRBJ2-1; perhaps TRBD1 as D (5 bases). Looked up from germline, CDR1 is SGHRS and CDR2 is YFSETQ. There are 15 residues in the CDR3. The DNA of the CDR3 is TGCGCCAGCAACTTGGTTCAGGGCTCCTACAATGAGCAGTTCTTC. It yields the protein CASNLVQGSYNEQFF.

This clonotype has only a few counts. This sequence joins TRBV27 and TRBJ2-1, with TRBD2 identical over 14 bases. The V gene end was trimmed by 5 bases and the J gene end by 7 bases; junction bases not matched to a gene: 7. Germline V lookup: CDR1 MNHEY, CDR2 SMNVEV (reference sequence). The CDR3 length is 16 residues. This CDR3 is CASSPRLAGGNNEQFF. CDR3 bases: TGTGCCAGCAGTCCCCGACTAGCGGGAGGGAATAATGAGCAGTTCTTC.

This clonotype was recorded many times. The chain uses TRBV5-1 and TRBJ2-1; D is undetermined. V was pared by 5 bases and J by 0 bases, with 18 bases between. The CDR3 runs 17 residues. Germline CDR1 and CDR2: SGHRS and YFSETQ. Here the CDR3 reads CASRYDHGSYSYNEQFF. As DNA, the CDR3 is TGCGCCAGCAGGTATGATCACGGTTCCTACTCCTACAATGAGCAGTTCTTC.

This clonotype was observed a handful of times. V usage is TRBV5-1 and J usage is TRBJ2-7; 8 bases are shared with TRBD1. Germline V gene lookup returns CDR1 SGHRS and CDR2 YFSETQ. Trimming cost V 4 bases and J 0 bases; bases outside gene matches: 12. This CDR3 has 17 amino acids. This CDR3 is CASSHRTTGAHSYEQYF. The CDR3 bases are TGCGCCAGCAGCCATAGAACGACAGGGGCCCACTCCTACGAGCAGTACTTC.

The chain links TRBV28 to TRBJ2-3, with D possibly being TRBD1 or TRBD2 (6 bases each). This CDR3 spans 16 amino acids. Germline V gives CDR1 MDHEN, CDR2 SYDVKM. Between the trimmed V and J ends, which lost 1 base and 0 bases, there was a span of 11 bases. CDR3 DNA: TGTGCCAGCAGTTTATTCGAGGGGGGCAGCACAGATACGCAGTATTTT. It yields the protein CASSLFEGGSTDTQYF.

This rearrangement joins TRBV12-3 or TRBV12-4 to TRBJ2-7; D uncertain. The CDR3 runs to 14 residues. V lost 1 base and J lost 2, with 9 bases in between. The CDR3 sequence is CASSLDILAYEQYF. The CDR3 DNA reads TGTGCCAGCAGTTTAGACATCTTGGCCTACGAGCAGTACTTC.

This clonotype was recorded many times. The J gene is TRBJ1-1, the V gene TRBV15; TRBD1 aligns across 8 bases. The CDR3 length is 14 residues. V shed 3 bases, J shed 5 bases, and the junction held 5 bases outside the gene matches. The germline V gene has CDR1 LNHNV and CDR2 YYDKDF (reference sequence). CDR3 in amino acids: CATSSGQGSTEAFF. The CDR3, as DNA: TGTGCCACCAGCAGCGGACAGGGTTCAACTGAAGCTTTCTTT.

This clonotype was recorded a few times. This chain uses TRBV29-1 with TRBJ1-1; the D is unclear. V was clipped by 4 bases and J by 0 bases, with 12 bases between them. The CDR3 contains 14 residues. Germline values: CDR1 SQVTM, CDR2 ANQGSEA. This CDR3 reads CSVGVSGMNTEAFF. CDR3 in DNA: TGCAGCGTTGGAGTATCGGGGATGAACACTGAAGCTTTCTTT.

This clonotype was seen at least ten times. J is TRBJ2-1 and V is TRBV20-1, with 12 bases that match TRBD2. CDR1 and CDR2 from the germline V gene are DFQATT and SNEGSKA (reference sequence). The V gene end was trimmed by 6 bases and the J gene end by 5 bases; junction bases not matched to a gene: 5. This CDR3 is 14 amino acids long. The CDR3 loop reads CSAPTSGGDNEQFF. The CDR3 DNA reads TGCAGTGCCCCGACTAGCGGGGGTGACAATGAGCAGTTCTTC.

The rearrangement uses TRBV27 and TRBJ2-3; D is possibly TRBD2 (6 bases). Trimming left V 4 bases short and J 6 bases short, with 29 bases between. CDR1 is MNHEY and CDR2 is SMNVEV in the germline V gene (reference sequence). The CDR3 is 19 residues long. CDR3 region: CASSWDPPGLGLAGDTQYF. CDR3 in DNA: TGTGCCAGCAGTTGGGACCCCCCGGGACTCGGTTTAGCTGGGGATACGCAGTATTTT.